Each of the 15 T cell receptor beta chains below was sequenced from the same sample in a study of T cells in Graves' hyperthyroidism and ophthalmopathy (dated by TCRdb to the late 2010s). The receptor library was made with multiplex PCR. This sample was sequenced with an Illumina HiSeq 2000. Amplification of TCR beta CDR3 regions was carried out from RNA transcripts. A first-round RT-PCR of the TCR CDR3 used the HTBI primer set with the Qiagen OneStep RT-PCR kit. TCRdb redid the processing of the public reads, applying fastp at Q25 and MiXCR, and retained in-frame beta chains. One record per CDR3 amino acid sequence lists the most common genes and DNA. This sample lists about 200,000 distinct CDR3 sequences; approximately 17% were detected once. Clones ranked in the top ten supply roughly 50% of the sample. The specimen sequenced was blood. These receptors were obtained from a man aged 45-65 years with Graves' hyperthyroidism.

The chain carries TRBV28 and TRBJ1-5; TRBD1 is a possible D gene (6 bases). V lost 4 bases to trimming and J lost 6 bases, with 19 bases between them. CDR3 length: 16 amino acids. Germline loops: CDR1 MDHEN, CDR2 SYDVKM. CDR3 DNA: TGTGCCAGCAGTTCGAGTGGGGGGGCATCCGGTCAGCCCCAGCATTTT. Its protein is CASSSSGGASGQPQHF.

This chain connects TRBV29-1 to TRBJ1-2; the match to TRBD1 covers 7 bases. V trimming: 6 bases; J trimming: 1 base; junction bases outside the gene matches: 2. Germline CDR1 and CDR2: SQVTM and ANQGSEA. This CDR3 comprises 12 residues. CDR3 sequence reads: CSVGDSNYGYTF. The CDR3 bases are TGCAGCGTGGGGGACAGTAACTATGGCTACACCTTC.

This clonotype appeared many times. J is TRBJ2-7 and V is TRBV28, with D uncertain. Trimming removed 5 bases from V and 2 bases from J, with 7 bases in between. Germline V CDR1 and CDR2: MDHEN, SYDVKM. The CDR3 consists of 12 residues. The CDR3 coding sequence is TGTGCCAGCAGTACCATTCCCTACGAGCAGTACTTC. Residues: CASSTIPYEQYF.

This chain joins TRBV6-2 or TRBV6-3 and TRBJ2-5; D gene unclear. Germline V gene data show CDR1 as MNHEY and CDR2 as SVGEGT. Trimming removed 10 bases at V and 0 bases at J, with 21 bases between. CDR3 length: 16 amino acids. The CDR3, as DNA: TGTGCCACCAGAATAGCAGCAGAAAAATACCAAGAGACCCAGTACTTC. Translating gives CATRIAAEKYQETQYF.

This clonotype came up many times. The V call is TRBV20-1, the J call TRBJ2-7; weak D call: TRBD2 (7 bases). CDR1 is DFQATT, CDR2 SNEGSKA, per germline (reference sequence). The CDR3 runs to 16 residues. The V and J ends lost 1 base and 0 bases respectively, with 16 bases between them. CDR3 nucleotide sequence: TGCAGTGCTAGAGGGGGGGGGGCTTACAGCTCCTACGAGCAGTACTTC. Translated: CSARGGGAYSSYEQYF.

This clonotype was seen many times. The chain is built from TRBV3-1 and TRBJ1-2; unclear D gene. The V end was cut by 3 bases, the J end by 2 bases, with 10 bases between. Germline V CDR1 and CDR2: LGHDT, YNNKEL (reference sequence). The CDR3 has 14 amino acids. CDR3 residues: CASSHAGSNYGYTF. Written as DNA, the CDR3 is TGTGCCAGCAGCCACGCCGGGTCCAACTATGGCTACACCTTC.

The genes are TRBV29-1 and TRBJ2-7; D may correspond to TRBD1 or TRBD2 (5 bases each). This CDR3 region has 15 residues. Germline V gene sequence: CDR1 SQVTM, CDR2 ANQGSEA. Trimming shortened V by 4 bases and J by 0 bases, and 16 bases separated the two germline ends. CDR3 sequence: CSVAGTHMSSYEQYF. The CDR3 DNA sequence: TGCAGCGTTGCCGGGACCCATATGAGCTCCTACGAGCAGTACTTC.

This clonotype was detected many times. The genes are TRBV11-2 and TRBJ2-3; TRBD2 might be the D (5 bases). V was trimmed by 8 bases and J by 2 bases, leaving 23 bases between them. The CDR3 is 17 residues long. Germline CDR1 SGHAT, CDR2 FQNNGV. This chain's CDR3 is CASRLHTGGGSTDTQYF. Here the CDR3 DNA reads TGTGCCAGCCGCCTCCATACTGGCGGCGGGTCCACAGATACGCAGTATTTT.

This chain joins TRBV9 and TRBJ2-1; D tentatively reads TRBD1 or TRBD2 (5 bases each). The germline gives CDR1 SGDLS, CDR2 YYNGEE. CDR3 length equals 14 residues. V was pared by 4 bases and J by 7 bases, with 15 bases between. This CDR3 is CASSPSGTVNEQFF. In DNA form, the CDR3 reads TGTGCCAGCAGCCCATCCGGGACGGTTAATGAGCAGTTCTTC.

The chain is built from TRBV27 and TRBJ1-5; 10 nucleotides agree with TRBD1. This CDR3 contains 18 residues. Germline V CDR1 and CDR2: MNHEY, SMNVEV (reference sequence). V trimming: 11 bases; J trimming: 0 bases; junction bases outside the gene matches: 16. The CDR3 loop reads CAESPGQGFAFSNQPQHF. CDR3 nucleotide sequence: TGTGCCGAATCTCCGGGACAGGGGTTTGCATTTAGCAATCAGCCCCAGCATTTT.

This clonotype occurred many times. This chain connects TRBV30 to TRBJ2-7; D is perhaps TRBD2 (5 bases). Germline V gene data show CDR1 as GTSNPN and CDR2 as SVGIG (reference sequence). V dropped 7 bases and J dropped 3 bases, with 16 bases sitting between them. The CDR3 consists of 13 residues. The CDR3 loop reads CASQRERNYEQYF. DNA of the CDR3: TGTGCCTCCCAAAGGGAGCGGAACTACGAGCAGTACTTC.

In this sample, this clonotype turned up many times. The rearrangement uses TRBV20-1 and TRBJ2-1; 12 bases are shared with TRBD2. The germline CDR1 and CDR2 sequences are DFQATT and SNEGSKA (reference sequence). J was trimmed by 8 bases and V by 2 bases; bases with no gene match: 16. CDR3 length equals 18 residues. The CDR3 region has the DNA TGCAGTGCTAGATTCGCGGTCTCTAGCGGGAGGGCCGGGTATGAGCAGTTCTTC. Its translation is CSARFAVSSGRAGYEQFF.

V is TRBV6-1 and J is TRBJ1-1, with D possibly being TRBD1 (6 bases). The CDR3 length is 16 residues. V was shortened by 6 bases and J by 0 bases, with 17 bases between the two germline ends. CDR1 and CDR2 from the germline V gene are MNHNS and SASEGT. The CDR3 coding sequence is TGTGCCAGCAGCATAGGGACACTAAGTATGAACACTGAAGCTTTCTTT. Protein: CASSIGTLSMNTEAFF.

This clonotype was observed at least ten times. The rearrangement joins TRBV2 to TRBJ2-1; 8 positions match TRBD2. The V segment lost 6 bases and the J segment 7 bases; nucleotides outside the gene matches: 5. Germline CDR1 SNHLY, CDR2 FYNNEI. This CDR3 contains 13 residues. The DNA for the CDR3 is TGTGCCAGCAGGGTACTAGCGGCAAATGAGCAGTTCTTC. Translated: CASRVLAANEQFF.

The table lists this clonotype with a few counts. CDR3 DNA sequence: TGCAGTGCTAGCTATGCCGGGACAGGGGGCTATGGCTACACCTTC. This translates into CSASYAGTGGYGYTF. The chain joins TRBV20-1 to TRBJ1-2, with 11 bases lining up with TRBD1. The CDR3 extends over 15 amino acids. In germline, CDR1 is DFQATT, CDR2 SNEGSKA (reference sequence). The V gene end was trimmed by 3 bases and the J gene end by 4 bases; junction bases not matched to a gene: 7.